This TCR beta chain was obtained from a study of blood T cell repertoires in COVID-19. Across the study: Sites in the United States, Italy and Spain provided acute and convalescent COVID-19 samples. In each case, the material was cDNA or gDNA derived from T cells, B-cell-depleted T cells, or PBMCs.

The cohort comprised adults aged roughly 18 to 95 years residing in about two dozen US areas. Authors' methods: Reference gene primers were amplified, and this amplification served to estimate nucleated cell counts. TCRdb's copy holds only in-frame clones and misses some; the assay was immunoSEQ multiplex PCR. D and trimming come from the DNA, and the V and J calls and clone size come from that table. The table records more than 250,000 clones, approximately 88% of them present only once. The CDR3 consists of 13 residues. Germline assignment: CDR1 MRHNA and CDR2 SNTAGT. Trimming took 0 bases from V and 7 from J, leaving 7 bases between them.

The rearrangement uses TRBV6-4 and TRBJ2-1; no clear D gene. This sequence was found in a woman aged 40-49 years with acute COVID-19. Sequences were obtained from PBMCs or T cells enriched from blood (not recorded which). As DNA, the CDR3 is TGTGCCAGCAGTGACTCTCTTCGGAATGAGCAGTTCTTC. Its translation is CASSDSLRNEQFF.